The entry below describes one TCR beta chain. Antigen specificity is unknown. Looked up from germline, CDR1 is MNHEY and CDR2 is SMNVEV (reference sequence). The germline V and J ends were trimmed by 3 bases and 5 bases, with 19 bases remaining between them. This CDR3 comprises 16 residues. These data come from a study of OX40 agonist ivuxolimab in advanced cancers. Study overall: Dosing consisted of intravenous ivuxolimab at 0.01 to 10 mg/kg every 2 weeks. Study findings and constraints: By week 6 at 0.1 to 3.0 mg/kg, blood CD4+ and CD8+ T cells had expanded clonally.

Profiled with immunoSEQ multiplex PCR; TCRdb holds only in-frame clones, not every one. Among about 94,000 clones listed, around 86% were seen once. The starting material was CD4+ or CD8+ T cells sorted from blood, obtained in a trial of the OX40 agonist ivuxolimab. The TCR was taken from an adult with an advanced solid tumor such as melanoma, head and neck, liver or kidney cancer. The chain couples TRBV27 to TRBJ1-2; unclear D gene. The CDR3, as DNA: TGTGCCAGCAGTTTTTTATCGGAAGGGCTTTCATATGGCTACACCTTC. Translated, it gives CASSFLSEGLSYGYTF.